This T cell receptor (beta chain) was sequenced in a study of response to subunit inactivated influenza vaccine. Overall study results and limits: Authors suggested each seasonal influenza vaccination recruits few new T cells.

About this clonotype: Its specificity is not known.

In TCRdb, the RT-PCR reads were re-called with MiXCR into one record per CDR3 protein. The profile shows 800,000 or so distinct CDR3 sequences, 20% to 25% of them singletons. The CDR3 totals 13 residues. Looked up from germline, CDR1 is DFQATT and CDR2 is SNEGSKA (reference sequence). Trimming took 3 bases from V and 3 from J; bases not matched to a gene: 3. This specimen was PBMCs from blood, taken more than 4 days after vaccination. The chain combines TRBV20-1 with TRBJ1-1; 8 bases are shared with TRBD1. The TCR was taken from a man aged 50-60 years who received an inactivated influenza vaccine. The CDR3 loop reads CSARGQVDTEAFF. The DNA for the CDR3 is TGCAGTGCTAGGGGACAGGTAGACACTGAAGCTTTCTTT.